A single sample gave rise to the 30 T cell receptor beta chains below, sequenced in a study of post-analysis software for immune sequencing data. Findings and limits, study-wide: Roughly five TRBV segments appeared more often in patients than in controls, and TRBV5-6, TRBV5-1 and TRBV20-1 were among these.

Carried by the TCR beta cDNA libraries were unique molecular identifiers. A single record per CDR3 protein comes from TCRdb applying MiXCR to the PCR reads. The sample contains about 820,000 distinct CDR3 sequences, about 53% of which appear only once. What these receptors recognize is not known. The material sequenced was blood. The receptors come from a girl aged 5-17 years with multiple sclerosis.

The rearrangement uses TRBV5-1 and TRBJ2-1; 7 nucleotides line up with TRBD2. CDR3 length: 15 residues. From germline, CDR1 is SGHRS and CDR2 YFSETQ. The V segment lost 0 bases and the J segment 7 bases; nucleotides outside the gene matches: 7. Written as DNA, the CDR3 is TGCGCCAGCAGCTTGGGAGGACTAGTCGGGAATGAGCAGTTCTTC. It yields the protein CASSLGGLVGNEQFF. The variable domain in full, with the rest retrieved from reference TRBV5-1 and TRBJ2-1, is KAGVTQTPRYLIKTRGQQVTLSCSPISGHRSVSWYQQTPGQGLQFLFEYFSETQRNKGNFPGRFSGRQFSNSRSEMNVSTLELGDSALYLCASSLGGLVGNEQFFGPGTRLTVL.

The sample holds a few counts of this clonotype. V is TRBV20-1 and J is TRBJ1-1, with TRBD1 identical over 8 bases. Germline CDR1 DFQATT, CDR2 SNEGSKA (reference sequence). This CDR3 is built from 12 residues. Germline trimming cut 6 bases from V and 10 bases from J; bases unmatched to any gene: 10. The CDR3 reads CSATDRVIGAFF. Here the CDR3 DNA reads TGCAGTGCGACGGACAGGGTGATCGGAGCTTTCTTT.

This clonotype has a single count. The rearrangement uses TRBV27 and TRBJ1-6; 7 bases agree with TRBD1. After removal of 4 bases from V and 8 bases from J, the junction contained 8 bases not matched to a gene. The CDR3 has 15 residues. The germline CDR1 and CDR2 sequences are MNHEY and SMNVEV (reference sequence). DNA of the CDR3: TGTGCCAGCAGTTGGGGGACAGACGGGTATTCACCCCTCCACTTT. Protein product: CASSWGTDGYSPLHF.

This clonotype was observed a handful of times. The chain is built from TRBV29-1 and TRBJ2-1, with D unclear. Trimming cost V 6 bases and J 12 bases, with 15 bases left between them. Germline V gene lookup returns CDR1 SQVTM and CDR2 ANQGSEA. CDR3 size: 11 residues. The CDR3 DNA sequence: TGCAGCGTCCTTCGGCTTAACGGGCAGTTCTTC. It codes for CSVLRLNGQFF.

The table lists this clonotype with a few counts. The rearrangement links TRBV5-1 to TRBJ2-7, with 8 positions matching TRBD2. The CDR3 runs 15 residues. Germline CDR1 is SGHRS and CDR2 is YFSETQ. The ends lost 0 bases at V and 4 bases at J; junction bases unmatched: 6. Written as DNA, the CDR3 is TGCGCCAGCAGCTTGGACGGGAGGGCCACTTACGAGCAGTACTTC. This translates into CASSLDGRATYEQYF. The complete variable domain, with remaining parts taken from reference TRBV5-1 and TRBJ2-7, reads KAGVTQTPRYLIKTRGQQVTLSCSPISGHRSVSWYQQTPGQGLQFLFEYFSETQRNKGNFPGRFSGRQFSNSRSEMNVSTLELGDSALYLCASSLDGRATYEQYFGPGTRLTVT.

The chain employs TRBV5-1 and TRBJ2-7; TRBD2 agrees at 16 bases. CDR1 SGHRS and CDR2 YFSETQ come from the germline V gene. V was clipped by 3 bases and J by 1 base; unmatched bases: 10. CDR3 length: 19 residues. DNA for the CDR3: TGCGCCAGCAGCTCCACCGGGACTAGCGGGAGGGCCCTGTCCTACGAGCAGTACTTC. Protein: CASSSTGTSGRALSYEQYF.

The chain couples TRBV12-3 or TRBV12-4 to TRBJ2-1, with D perhaps matching TRBD2 (6 bases). V was trimmed by 3 bases and J by 8 bases, leaving 11 bases between them. CDR3 size: 13 residues. The CDR3 loop is CASSLAGIDEQFF. CDR3 nucleotides: TGTGCCAGCAGTTTGGCGGGGATCGATGAGCAGTTCTTC.

This clonotype showed up just a few times. The chain links TRBV12-5 to TRBJ2-4; possible D gene TRBD1, 5 bases. Germline CDR1 LGHNT, CDR2 FRNRAP. The CDR3 is 15 residues long. V lost 2 bases, J lost 2 bases, and 10 bases lay in between. CDR3 nucleotide sequence: TGTGCTAGTGGTTTGTGGTTGGACACCAAAAACATTCAGTACTTC. Its protein product is CASGLWLDTKNIQYF.

The V gene is TRBV4-1, the J gene TRBJ2-1, with D possibly being TRBD2 (6 bases). Trimming pared 0 bases from V and 3 bases from J, leaving 15 bases between. This CDR3 region has 17 residues. From germline, CDR1 is MGHRA and CDR2 YSYEKL. CDR3 bases: TGCGCCAGCAGCCAAGATCGAGGCGGGACCTTCTACAATGAGCAGTTCTTC. Its translation: CASSQDRGGTFYNEQFF.

The chain carries TRBV29-1 and TRBJ2-7; D is uncertain. Germline CDR1 is SQVTM and CDR2 is ANQGSEA. The CDR3 totals 13 residues. Trimming pared 4 bases from V and 7 bases from J, leaving 17 bases between. The CDR3 here is CSVVARFLNEQYF. In DNA form, the CDR3 reads TGCAGCGTTGTGGCGCGATTTCTCAATGAGCAGTACTTC.

The chain recombines TRBV29-1 with TRBJ1-5; 7 nucleotides agree with TRBD1. Per germline, CDR1 SQVTM and CDR2 ANQGSEA. The trim removed 3 bases at V and 9 bases at J, leaving 11 bases unmatched. This CDR3 has 14 amino acids. For the CDR3, the DNA is TGCAGCGTTGAGGGGGCGCAGGGGGATCGGCCCCAGCATTTT. Amino acid sequence: CSVEGAQGDRPQHF. Filled out from reference TRBV29-1 and TRBJ1-5, the complete variable domain reads SAVISQKPSRDICQRGTSLTIQCQVDSQVTMMFWYRQQPGQSLTLIATANQGSEATYESGFVIDKFPISRPNLTFSTLTVSNMSPEDSSIYLCSVEGAQGDRPQHFGDGTRLSIL.

This rearrangement joins TRBV5-1 to TRBJ2-5; 10 bases match TRBD2. Germline V lookup: CDR1 SGHRS, CDR2 YFSETQ. J lost 5 bases, V lost 4 bases, and 2 bases had no gene match. CDR3 length equals 13 residues. CDR3 DNA: TGCGCCAGCAGCAAGGGACTAGCGGAGACCCAGTACTTC. It encodes CASSKGLAETQYF.

This clonotype has only one observation. The V and J genes are TRBV18 and TRBJ1-4; 9 positions match TRBD1. Per germline, CDR1 KGHSH and CDR2 LQKENI. V gave up 2 bases and J gave up 8 bases; unmatched junction bases: 9. The CDR3 totals 16 residues. The CDR3 region is CASSPRTGEDREKLFF. Here the CDR3 DNA reads TGTGCCAGCTCACCAAGGACAGGGGAAGATAGGGAAAAACTGTTTTTT.

This clonotype was counted once. This chain connects TRBV11-2 to TRBJ2-6; 13 nucleotides align to TRBD2. V shed 4 bases and J 1 base; nucleotides not matched to a gene: 1. Germline loops: CDR1 SGHAT, CDR2 FQNNGV. The CDR3 loop spans 17 amino acids. The CDR3 is CASSWTSGRSGANVLTF. Here the CDR3 DNA reads TGTGCCAGCAGCTGGACTAGCGGGAGATCTGGGGCCAACGTCCTGACTTTC.

The rearrangement links TRBV25-1 to TRBJ1-2, with 9 positions matching TRBD1. Looked up from germline, CDR1 is MGHDK and CDR2 is SYGVNS. V was clipped by 4 bases and J by 1 base; unmatched bases: 10. The CDR3 runs 17 residues. CDR3 in DNA: TGTGCCAGCAGTGGGGCGAAGACAGGGGGTGGTAACTATGGCTACACCTTC. Its protein is CASSGAKTGGGNYGYTF.

The rearrangement links TRBV14 to TRBJ2-1, with D possibly being TRBD1 (6 bases). Germline assignment: CDR1 SGHDN and CDR2 FVKESK. This CDR3 contains 13 residues. The V gene lost 4 bases and the J gene lost 8 bases, with 12 bases spanning the gap. CDR3 region: CASSPTRGHEQFF. CDR3 in DNA: TGTGCCAGCAGCCCTACCAGGGGCCATGAGCAGTTCTTC. Together with reference TRBV14 and TRBJ2-1, the CDR3 gives the full variable domain: EAGVTQFPSHSVIEKGQTVTLRCDPISGHDNLYWYRRVMGKEIKFLLHFVKESKQDESGMPNNRFLAERTGGTYSTLKVQPAELEDSGVYFCASSPTRGHEQFFGPGTRLTVL.

This clonotype was counted a single time. One end of the junction fails to match germline, which may point to a read error. The chain joins TRBV29-1 to TRBJ2-2, with D possibly being TRBD2 (5 bases). The CDR3 is 13 amino acids. CDR1 and CDR2 (germline): SQVTM, ANQGSEA. The CDR3 region is CSVVTPNTGERFF. Written as DNA, the CDR3 is TGCAGCGTTGTCACGCCGAACACCGGGGAGCGGTTTTTT.

The rearrangement uses TRBV7-9 and TRBJ2-5; 9 bases are a match to TRBD2. Near its end, the DNA agrees better with TRBJ2-7, so the J call may be wrong. The CDR3 spans 17 residues. Germline V gene data show CDR1 as SEHNR and CDR2 as FQNEAQ (reference sequence). CDR3 sequence (DNA): TGTGCCAGCAGCCCCCCTCTGCGCGGGGTAGCGGGGGACGAGCAGTACTTC. This translates into CASSPPLRGVAGDEQYF.

The CDR3 spells CASSTTGEDYGYTF. The DNA of the CDR3 is TGTGCCAGCTCAACGACAGGGGAGGACTATGGCTACACCTTC. This chain connects TRBV18 to TRBJ1-2, with 8 bases identical to TRBD1. The V segment lost 5 bases and the J segment 3 bases; nucleotides outside the gene matches: 5. This CDR3 is built from 14 residues. The V gene's germline CDR1 is KGHSH and CDR2 LQKENI.

In its sample, this clonotype was seen a few times. CDR3 DNA: TGCGCCAGCAGCTGGGGACACCTCTATGGCTACACCTTC. This codes for CASSWGHLYGYTF. The rearrangement links TRBV5-1 to TRBJ1-2; D is possibly TRBD1 (6 bases). Trimming stripped 3 bases from V and 4 bases from J, with 10 bases between. The CDR3 sequence is 13 residues long. Germline V gene sequence: CDR1 SGHRS, CDR2 YFSETQ.

The chain recombines TRBV18 with TRBJ1-5; perhaps TRBD1 as D (5 bases). V was trimmed by 4 bases and J by 5 bases, leaving 12 bases between them. The CDR3 consists of 14 residues. CDR1 is KGHSH and CDR2 is LQKENI in the germline V gene. The CDR3 DNA reads as TGTGCCAGCTCACAGGGGATTTGGGATCAGCCCCAGCATTTT. Translated, it gives CASSQGIWDQPQHF.

The chain uses TRBV20-1 and TRBJ2-2; 12 bases are shared with TRBD2. V was pared by 3 bases and J by 7 bases, with 9 bases of the junction left unmatched. CDR3 length: 16 residues. Germline loops: CDR1 DFQATT, CDR2 SNEGSKA (reference sequence). DNA of the CDR3: TGCAGTGCTAGGGACTCGGTACTAGCGGGAGGCGGGGAGCTGTTTTTT. Protein product: CSARDSVLAGGGELFF.

This clonotype was seen once. J is TRBJ2-7 and V is TRBV10-3, with D uncertain. Germline CDR1 reads ENHRY; CDR2 reads SYGVKD. The CDR3 covers 12 residues. Deletions cut 9 bases from V and 2 bases from J, with 11 bases between. The CDR3 nucleotides are TGTGCCATAGGGAAGGAGACCTACGAGCAGTACTTC. It yields the protein CAIGKETYEQYF.

The chain carries TRBV7-3 and TRBJ1-1; D not certain. The CDR3 length is 14 residues. CDR1 is SGHTA and CDR2 is FQGTGA in the germline V gene. Deletions cut 1 base from V and 1 base from J, with 7 bases between. CDR3 in DNA: TGTGCCAGCAGCTTAAGCTCTTGGAACACTGAAGCTTTCTTT. Translation gives CASSLSSWNTEAFF.

This chain connects TRBV28 to TRBJ2-1, with 16 bases lining up with TRBD2. The CDR3 has 18 amino acids. Trimming removed 3 bases from V and 9 bases from J; junction bases left unmatched: 11. From germline, CDR1 is MDHEN and CDR2 SYDVKM. CDR3 sequence reads: CASSFAGGLAGGYSEQFF. DNA for the CDR3: TGTGCCAGCAGTTTCGCAGGGGGACTAGCGGGAGGGTATAGTGAGCAGTTCTTC.

The rearrangement links TRBV27 to TRBJ1-5; 8 positions match TRBD1. Trimming removed 6 bases from V and 9 bases from J; junction bases left unmatched: 10. The CDR3 extends over 14 amino acids. CDR1 MNHEY and CDR2 SMNVEV come from the germline V gene (reference sequence). CDR3 region: CASSPGQGGWPQHF. CDR3 in DNA: TGTGCCAGCAGCCCCGGACAGGGCGGGTGGCCCCAGCATTTT.

V usage is TRBV29-1 and J usage is TRBJ2-3; D is unresolved. The V end lost 3 bases, the J end lost 1 base, and 14 bases lay between the germline ends. The CDR3 contains 15 residues. Germline V gene lookup returns CDR1 SQVTM and CDR2 ANQGSEA. The CDR3 DNA follows: TGCAGCGTTGACGGCGCACATCGGGGCACAGATACGCAGTATTTT. The encoded protein is CSVDGAHRGTDTQYF.

This clonotype was counted a few times. The DNA for the CDR3 is TGCGCCAGCAGCTTGAGTATCGGAGGGCACCATGAAAACCCTATACGCTCGCTCCAGTACTTC. As protein: CASSLSIGGHHENPIRSLQYF. The chain combines TRBV5-1 with TRBJ2-5; D is perhaps TRBD2 (6 bases). The CDR3 runs to 21 residues. V dropped 1 base and J dropped 10 bases, with 38 bases sitting between them. Germline loops: CDR1 SGHRS, CDR2 YFSETQ.

The sample holds many counts of this clonotype. The gene calls are TRBV29-1 and TRBJ2-5; no clear D. The ends were cut back, 3 bases at V and 4 bases at J, with 12 bases in the middle. The germline gives CDR1 SQVTM, CDR2 ANQGSEA. The CDR3 length is 13 residues. CDR3: CSVEVLPRETQYF. In DNA, the CDR3 is TGCAGCGTTGAGGTCCTGCCCCGAGAGACCCAGTACTTC.

Only a few counts were recorded for this clonotype. The J gene is TRBJ2-7, the V gene TRBV20-1; D possibly corresponds to TRBD1 (5 bases). The V end lost 6 bases, the J end lost 2 bases, and 11 bases lay between the germline ends. The V gene's germline CDR1 is DFQATT and CDR2 SNEGSKA (reference sequence). The length of the CDR3 is 12 residues. This CDR3 reads CSARALAYEQYF. CDR3 coding DNA: TGCAGTGCCAGGGCATTAGCCTACGAGCAGTACTTC.